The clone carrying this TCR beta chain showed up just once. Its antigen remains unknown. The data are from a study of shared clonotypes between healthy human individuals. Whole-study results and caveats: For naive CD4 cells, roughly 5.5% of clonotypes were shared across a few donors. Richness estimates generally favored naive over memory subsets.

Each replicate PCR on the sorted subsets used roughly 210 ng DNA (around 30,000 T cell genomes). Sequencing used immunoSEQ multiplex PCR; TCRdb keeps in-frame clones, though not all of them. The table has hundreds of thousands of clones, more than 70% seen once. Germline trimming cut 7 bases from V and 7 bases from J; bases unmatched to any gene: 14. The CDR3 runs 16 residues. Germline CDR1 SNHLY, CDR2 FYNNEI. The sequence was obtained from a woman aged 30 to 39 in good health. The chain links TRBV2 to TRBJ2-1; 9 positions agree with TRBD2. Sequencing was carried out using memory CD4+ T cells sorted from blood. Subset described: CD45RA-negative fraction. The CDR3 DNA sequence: TGTGCCAGCACCCCCGGAGGCGGGAGGGCCCGGAATGAGCAGTTCTTC. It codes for CASTPGGGRARNEQFF.